One T cell receptor beta chain is described in this entry. Its specificity is unknown. Surgery without prior neoadjuvant therapy was the treatment of the selected pancreatic ductal adenocarcinoma patients. These data belong to a study of T cells in pancreatic ductal adenocarcinoma. Overall study findings and caveats: Tumor samples had fewer productive templates and about 8-fold fewer unique clonotypes than blood. This surgical cohort overrepresents the minority presenting with early-stage disease. Blood clonality (roughly 0.075) did not differ significantly from tumor (about 0.11). Enrichment of CD45RO+ effector over naive T cells in tumors may bias clonality.

V was trimmed by 5 bases and J by 6 bases, leaving 8 bases between them. Per germline, CDR1 MNHEY and CDR2 SMNVEV (reference sequence). The CDR3 spans 11 residues. Sequencing was performed with immunoSEQ multiplex PCR; in TCRdb, only in-frame clones are kept and a portion is missing. The sample has about 98,000 clones; roughly 96% are singletons. The chain employs TRBV27 and TRBJ2-7, with D perhaps matching TRBD1 (5 bases). The sample consisted of PBMCs. The clonotype originates from a human donor with pancreatic ductal adenocarcinoma. The CDR3 sequence is CASSAQGEQYF. The CDR3 coding sequence is TGTGCCAGCAGTGCGCAGGGCGAGCAGTACTTC.